The 9 T cell receptor beta chains below come from one sample, sequenced in a study of regulatory dendritic cells for organ transplantation. Assay: immunoSEQ multiplex PCR; the TCRdb copy retains only in-frame clones and omits some. The sample lists approximately 18,000 clones, roughly 80% seen once, with around 3% in the top ten. CFSE-labeled sorted T cells met regulatory or mature dendritic cells for under 6 days. These TCRs' antigens remain unknown. The specimen was memory CD4+ T cells from blood cultured with regulatory dendritic cells. As for subset: CD45RO+ memory T cells. The receptors were sampled from a human donor in good health.

This chain connects TRBV7-3 to TRBJ2-3; possibly TRBD2 for D (5 bases). V was pared by 3 bases and J by 5 bases, with 15 bases between. The CDR3 is made up of 15 amino acids. CDR1 SGHTA and CDR2 FQGTGA come from the germline V gene. The CDR3 sequence is CASSFLAGPGDTQYF. The CDR3 region has the DNA TGTGCCAGCAGCTTTCTCGCGGGTCCTGGAGATACGCAGTATTTT.

This chain uses TRBV18 with TRBJ2-2; unclear D gene. V lost 5 bases, J lost 1 base, and 8 bases lay in between. Germline lookup yields CDR1 KGHSH and CDR2 LQKENI. There are 14 residues in the CDR3. This CDR3 is CASSDQVNTGELFF. DNA of the CDR3: TGTGCCAGCTCAGACCAGGTGAACACCGGGGAGCTGTTTTTT.

The V gene is TRBV29-1, the J gene TRBJ2-1, with D tentatively TRBD2 (5 bases). Germline CDR1 and CDR2: SQVTM and ANQGSEA. The length of the CDR3 is 12 residues. The CDR3 loop reads CSCGFSYNEQFF. CDR3 in DNA: TGCAGTTGCGGGTTTTCCTACAATGAGCAGTTCTTC.

The chain links TRBV7-9 to TRBJ2-3; D not certain. Trimming took off 1 base at V and 0 bases at J, with 8 bases between the two ends. The CDR3 consists of 15 residues. Germline assignment: CDR1 SEHNR and CDR2 FQNEAQ (reference sequence). CDR3 bases: TGTGCCAGCAGCTTAGTAGTCCCTAGCACAGATACGCAGTATTTT. Translating it yields CASSLVVPSTDTQYF.

The chain joins TRBV5-5 to TRBJ2-5; no definite D call. The CDR3 consists of 12 residues. Germline CDR1 and CDR2: SGHKS and YYEKEE (reference sequence). V was shortened by 2 bases and J by 2 bases, with 4 bases between the two germline ends. The CDR3 DNA sequence: TGTGCCAGCAGCTTCCAGCAAGAGACCCAGTACTTC. Translating it yields CASSFQQETQYF.

The chain couples TRBV10-3 to TRBJ2-7, with 10 positions matching TRBD1. The CDR3 extends over 15 amino acids. Germline values: CDR1 ENHRY, CDR2 SYGVKD. Losses at the gene ends were 5 bases for V and 1 base for J; bases not matched to a gene: 5. The CDR3 coding sequence is TGTGCCATCAGTAGCCGGACAGGGGGTTCCTACGAGCAGTACTTC. Translated, it gives CAISSRTGGSYEQYF.

In this sample, this clone turned up a few times. This chain joins TRBV4-3 and TRBJ2-5; 8 bases align to TRBD2. The CDR3 contains 16 residues. From germline, CDR1 is LGHNA and CDR2 YSLEER. The V gene end was trimmed by 4 bases and the J gene end by 4 bases; junction bases not matched to a gene: 11. The CDR3: CASSLTRGGSPETQYF. For the CDR3, the DNA is TGCGCCAGCAGCCTGACCCGGGGGGGATCTCCAGAGACCCAGTACTTC.

The genes are TRBV5-8 and TRBJ2-2, with a tentative D call TRBD2 (6 bases). The V gene's germline CDR1 is SGHTS and CDR2 YDEGEE. This CDR3 has 16 residues. Trimming shortened V by 0 bases and J by 7 bases, and 16 bases separated the two germline ends. The CDR3 is CASSLAGGAQDGELFF. The CDR3 nucleotides are TGTGCCAGCAGCTTGGCAGGCGGGGCTCAGGACGGGGAGCTGTTTTTT.

The chain is built from TRBV4-3 and TRBJ2-2, with 11 bases that match TRBD2. The CDR3 has 16 residues. CDR1 is LGHNA, CDR2 YSLEER, per germline. V lost 1 base to trimming and J lost 4 bases; unmatched junction nucleotides: 2. The CDR3 loop reads CASSQGLAGFTGELFF. The CDR3 DNA reads TGCGCCAGCAGCCAAGGACTAGCGGGATTCACCGGGGAGCTGTTTTTT.